This T cell receptor beta chain was captured in a study of T cells in Graves' hyperthyroidism and ophthalmopathy. Overall study: Once the initial diagnosis was made, peripheral blood was obtained before any treatment.

This CDR3 is built from 14 residues. Germline values: CDR1 SGHNT, CDR2 YYREEE (reference sequence). V lost 9 bases and J lost 5, with 18 bases in between. Graves' hyperthyroidism was deemed stable absent ophthalmopathy progression within 18 months. Cells are PBMCs isolated from about 10 ml of fresh blood. This clonotype was found a few times. TCR beta CDR3 regions were amplified from RNA. When the TCR CDR3 underwent first-round RT-PCR, the HTBI primer set was used. Each CDR3 protein gets one entry after TCRdb re-called the multiplex PCR reads with MiXCR. The repertoire holds 340,000 or so distinct CDR3 sequences, approximately 15% seen once, with roughly 33% in the top ten.

Sequences were obtained from blood. This TCR came from a man under 40 with Graves' hyperthyroidism. The chain employs TRBV5-4 and TRBJ2-4; D is undetermined. The CDR3 reads CATSRQATENIQYF. CDR3 bases: TGTGCCACCTCTAGGCAGGCAACTGAAAACATTCAGTACTTC.